This TCR beta chain was retrieved from a study of T-cell memory formation after mild COVID-19. The study's findings and limits: Whereas later expanders leaned CD4+, clones contracting day 15 to 85 showed a balanced CD4/CD8 makeup. Day 37-peaking second-wave clones had unconfirmed SARS-CoV-2 specificity.

In the case of this clonotype: The antigen is unknown.

Constant-segment primers were used for 5'RACE, and the resulting TCR alpha and TCR beta cDNA libraries carried sample barcodes and UMIs. TCRdb re-derived calls from the 5' RACE reads in MiXCR, one entry per CDR3 protein. The repertoire consists of tens of thousands of distinct CDR3 sequences, with 6.6% occurring once and the leading ten covering approximately 0.74%. This CDR3 region has 16 residues. V gave up 1 base and J gave up 3 bases; unmatched junction bases: 6. Per the germline V gene, CDR1 is SGHAT and CDR2 is FQNNGV. This chain joins TRBV11-2 and TRBJ2-7; TRBD2 aligns across 10 bases. The sample consisted of PBMCs or a T cell subset sorted from them (not recorded which). The sequence was obtained from an adult who had mild COVID-19 (a few samples of this study predate the infection). Cell type and time point are not known. CDR3 region: CASSLGLAGVSYEQYF. The CDR3 DNA reads TGTGCCAGCAGCTTAGGCCTAGCGGGAGTCAGCTACGAGCAGTACTTC.